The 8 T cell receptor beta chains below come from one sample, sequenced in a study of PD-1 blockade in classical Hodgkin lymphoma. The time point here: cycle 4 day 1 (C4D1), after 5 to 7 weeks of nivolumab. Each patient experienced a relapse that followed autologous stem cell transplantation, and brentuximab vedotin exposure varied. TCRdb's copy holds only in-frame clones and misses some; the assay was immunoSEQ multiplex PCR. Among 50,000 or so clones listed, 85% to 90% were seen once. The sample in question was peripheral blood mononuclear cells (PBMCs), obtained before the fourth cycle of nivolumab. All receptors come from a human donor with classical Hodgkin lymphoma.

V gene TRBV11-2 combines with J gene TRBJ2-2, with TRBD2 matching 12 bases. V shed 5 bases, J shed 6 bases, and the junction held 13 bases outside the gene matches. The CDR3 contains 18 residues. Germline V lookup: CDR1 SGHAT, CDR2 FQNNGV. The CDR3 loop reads CASSRLAGGASAPGELFF. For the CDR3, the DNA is TGTGCCAGCAGCCGCCTAGCGGGAGGGGCCTCTGCTCCCGGGGAGCTGTTTTTT.

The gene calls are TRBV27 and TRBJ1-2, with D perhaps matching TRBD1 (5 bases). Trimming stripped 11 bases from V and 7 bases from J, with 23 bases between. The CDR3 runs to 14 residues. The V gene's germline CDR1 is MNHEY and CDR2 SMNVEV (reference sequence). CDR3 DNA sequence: TGTGCCTCCCCCGTGGTACTGTGGGGGGTTGGCTACACCTTC. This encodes CASPVVLWGVGYTF.

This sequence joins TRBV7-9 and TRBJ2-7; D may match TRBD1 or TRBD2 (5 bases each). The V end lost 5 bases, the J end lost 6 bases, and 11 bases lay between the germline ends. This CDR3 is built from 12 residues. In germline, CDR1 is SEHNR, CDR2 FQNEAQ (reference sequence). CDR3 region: CASSQEGREQYF. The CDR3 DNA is TGTGCCAGCAGCCAAGAGGGGCGCGAGCAGTACTTC. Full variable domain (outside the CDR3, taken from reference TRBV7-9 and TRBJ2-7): DTGVSQNPRHKITKRGQNVTFRCDPISEHNRLYWYRQTLGQGPEFLTYFQNEAQLEKSRLLSDRFSAERPKGSFSTLEIQRTEQGDSAMYLCASSQEGREQYFGPGTRLTVT.

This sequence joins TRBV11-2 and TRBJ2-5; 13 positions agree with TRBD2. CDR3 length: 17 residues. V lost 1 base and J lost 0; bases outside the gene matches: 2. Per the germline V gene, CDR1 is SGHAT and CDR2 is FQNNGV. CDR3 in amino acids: CASSLGLAGGYQETQYF. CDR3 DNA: TGTGCCAGCAGCTTAGGACTAGCGGGAGGATACCAAGAGACCCAGTACTTC.

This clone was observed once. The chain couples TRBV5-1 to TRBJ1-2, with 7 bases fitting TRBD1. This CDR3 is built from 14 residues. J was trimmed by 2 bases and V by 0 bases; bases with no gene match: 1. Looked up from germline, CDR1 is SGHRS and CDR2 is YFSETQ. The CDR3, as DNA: TGCGCCAGCAGCTTGGGGGACAGCAACTATGGCTACACCTTC. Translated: CASSLGDSNYGYTF. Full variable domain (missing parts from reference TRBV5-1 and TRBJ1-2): KAGVTQTPRYLIKTRGQQVTLSCSPISGHRSVSWYQQTPGQGLQFLFEYFSETQRNKGNFPGRFSGRQFSNSRSEMNVSTLELGDSALYLCASSLGDSNYGYTFGSGTRLTVV.

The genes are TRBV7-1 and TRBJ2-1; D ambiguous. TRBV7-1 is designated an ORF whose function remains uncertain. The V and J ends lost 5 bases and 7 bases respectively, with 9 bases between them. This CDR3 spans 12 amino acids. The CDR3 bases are TGTGCCAGCAGCCCCCTCGGAAATGAGCAGTTCTTC. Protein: CASSPLGNEQFF.

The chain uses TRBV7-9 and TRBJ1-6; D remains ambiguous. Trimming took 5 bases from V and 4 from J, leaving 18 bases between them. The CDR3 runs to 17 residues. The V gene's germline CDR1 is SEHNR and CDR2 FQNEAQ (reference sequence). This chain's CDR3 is CASSPQFNAFYNSPLHF. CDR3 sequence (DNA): TGTGCCAGCAGCCCCCAATTTAACGCTTTTTATAATTCACCCCTCCACTTT.

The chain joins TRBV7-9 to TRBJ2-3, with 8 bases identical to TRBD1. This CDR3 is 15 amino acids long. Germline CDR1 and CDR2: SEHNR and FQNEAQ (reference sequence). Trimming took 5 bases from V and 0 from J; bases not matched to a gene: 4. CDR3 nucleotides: TGTGCCAGCAGCCCGGGACAGGCTAGCACAGATACGCAGTATTTT. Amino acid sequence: CASSPGQASTDTQYF.